This entry concerns a single T cell receptor (beta chain). Its antigen is not known. Noted treatment: oral pan-JAK inhibitor, 5-10 mg twice daily. Those with alopecia areata gave lesional scalp punch biopsies and peripheral blood. PBMCs, the starting material, were the source of sorted CD4+ and CD8+ T cells. Extracted RNA was reverse transcribed into cDNA, the sequencing template. Assay used: immunoSEQ multiplex PCR; TCRdb lists only in-frame clones, some missing. The sample yields around 210,000 clones, over 60% seen once. The germline CDR1 and CDR2 sequences are GTSNPN and SVGIG (reference sequence). V lost 2 bases and J lost 1, with 8 bases in between. The CDR3 totals 13 residues. The sample belongs to a study of CD8+ T cells in alopecia areata. Study at large: In an open-label trial, patients got 5 to 10 mg tofacitinib twice daily.

Study-level results: Since there was just one nonresponder, nobody can yet say how baseline CD8+ expansion ties to response.

This sequence joins TRBV30 and TRBJ1-1; D is unclear. Sample: CD4+ T cells sorted from blood, taken at week 4, from a patient treated with tofacitinib. This sequence originates from a human donor with alopecia areata. CDR3 region: CAWSPIANTEAFF. CDR3 DNA: TGTGCCTGGAGTCCCATTGCGAACACTGAAGCTTTCTTT.